The rows below give T cell receptor beta chains drawn from one sample of a study of T-cell reconstitution after alpha-beta-depleted transplantation in children. From the PCR reads, TCRdb called clonotypes with MiXCR, one entry per CDR3 protein. The sample has some 300,000 distinct CDR3 sequences, approximately 7.3% seen once. The sequencing here drew on peripheral blood, taken 360 days after TCRalphabeta/CD19-depleted stem cell transplant. These receptors were collected from a female patient aged 2 to 10 who had a stem cell transplant for Fanconi anemia, so the T cells may come from the graft donor. Each CDR3 is given with its conserved first and last residue. A D gene is named only where the DNA matches it firmly. Size is omitted from some rows. Given values are once, few, many or a class for expanded clones.

v_call	clone_size	j_call	d_call	cdr3_aa	cdr3_nt
TRBV5-1	NA	TRBJ2-5	TRBD2	CASSLGLAGFGETQYF	TGCGCCAGCAGCTTGGGACTAGCGGGGTTCGGGGAGACCCAGTACTTC
TRBV5-5	few	TRBJ2-7	NA	CASSKGWGPEQYF	TGTGCCAGCAGCAAAGGATGGGGGCCCGAGCAGTACTTC
TRBV21-1	many	TRBJ2-1	NA	CASGKAGVGNEQFF	TGTGCCAGCGGAAAAGCGGGAGTAGGCAATGAGCAGTTCTTC
TRBV7-9	few	TRBJ1-1	NA	CASSQGAGPEAFF	TGTGCCAGCAGCCAAGGAGCGGGGCCGGAAGCTTTCTTT
TRBV9	few	TRBJ1-1	NA	CASSVVVGLNTEAFF	TGTGCCAGCAGCGTAGTGGTGGGACTAAACACTGAAGCTTTCTTT
TRBV20-1	many	TRBJ2-7	NA	CSANLPRQSSYEQYF	TGCAGTGCCAACTTGCCGAGACAGAGCTCCTACGAGCAGTACTTC
TRBV2	NA	TRBJ1-1	NA	CASKRLAGLNTEAFF	TGTGCCAGCAAGAGGTTAGCGGGCTTGAACACTGAAGCTTTCTTT
TRBV12-3/TRBV12-4	many	TRBJ1-5	TRBD1	CASSPTDRGSNQPQHF	TGTGCCAGCAGTCCCACCGACAGGGGCAGCAATCAGCCCCAGCATTTT
TRBV25-1	many	TRBJ2-2	TRBD1	CASNAGQGAGELFF	TGTGCCAGCAATGCGGGACAGGGGGCCGGGGAGCTGTTTTTT
TRBV12-3/TRBV12-4	many	TRBJ2-1	TRBD2	CASSAGLAVNEQFF	TGTGCCAGCAGCGCCGGACTAGCGGTAAATGAGCAGTTCTTC
TRBV11-1	few	TRBJ1-1	TRBD1	CASSFLRGQGQGVTEAFF	TGTGCCAGCAGCTTCCTTAGGGGTCAGGGACAGGGTGTCACTGAAGCTTTCTTT
TRBV20-1	NA	TRBJ1-5	NA	CSASPGEDPQHF	TGCAGTGCTAGTCCCGGGGAAGATCCCCAGCATTTT
TRBV20-1	many	TRBJ2-4	NA	CSAQGVKTAKNIQYF	TGCAGTGCTCAAGGGGTTAAGACAGCCAAAAACATTCAGTACTTC
TRBV24-1	many	TRBJ2-5	NA	CATSDSKGGPGETQYF	TGTGCCACCAGTGATTCAAAGGGGGGGCCGGGAGAGACCCAGTACTTC
TRBV15	many	TRBJ2-5	NA	CATSGEMIGETQYF	TGTGCCACCAGCGGTGAGATGATCGGAGAGACCCAGTACTTC
TRBV7-2	many	TRBJ2-7	NA	CASSSSSSYEQYF	TGTGCCAGCAGCTCGAGTAGCTCTTACGAGCAGTACTTC
TRBV21-1	NA	TRBJ1-4	NA	CASSKSPDRANEKLFF	TGTGCCAGCAGCAAAAGTCCGGACAGGGCGAATGAAAAACTGTTTTTT
TRBV10-3	few	TRBJ1-1	NA	CAISEIGENTEAFF	TGTGCCATCAGTGAGATCGGGGAGAACACTGAAGCTTTCTTT
TRBV7-2	many	TRBJ2-1	TRBD2	CASSLGLAGVVYEQFF	TGTGCCAGCAGCCTCGGACTAGCGGGAGTAGTATATGAGCAGTTCTTC
TRBV6-5	many	TRBJ2-1	NA	CASSYSGEVNEQFF	TGTGCCAGCAGTTACTCGGGGGAAGTCAATGAGCAGTTCTTC
TRBV5-1	NA	TRBJ2-5	NA	CASRPRQEQETQYF	TGCGCCAGCAGACCTCGACAGGAACAAGAGACCCAGTACTTC
TRBV20-1	NA	TRBJ1-1	NA	CSARVPARRDTEAFF	TGCAGTGCTAGAGTTCCGGCCCGAAGGGACACTGAAGCTTTCTTT